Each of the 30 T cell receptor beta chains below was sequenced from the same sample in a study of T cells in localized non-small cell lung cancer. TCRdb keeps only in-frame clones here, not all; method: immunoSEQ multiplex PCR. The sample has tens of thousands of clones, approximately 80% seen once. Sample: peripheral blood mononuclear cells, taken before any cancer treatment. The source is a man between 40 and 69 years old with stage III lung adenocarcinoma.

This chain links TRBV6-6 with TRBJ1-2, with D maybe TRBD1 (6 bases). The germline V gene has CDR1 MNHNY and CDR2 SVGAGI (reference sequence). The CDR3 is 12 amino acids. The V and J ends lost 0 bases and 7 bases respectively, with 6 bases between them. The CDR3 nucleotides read TGTGCCAGCAGTTACTCAGGGGGTGGCTACACCTTC. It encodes CASSYSGGGYTF.

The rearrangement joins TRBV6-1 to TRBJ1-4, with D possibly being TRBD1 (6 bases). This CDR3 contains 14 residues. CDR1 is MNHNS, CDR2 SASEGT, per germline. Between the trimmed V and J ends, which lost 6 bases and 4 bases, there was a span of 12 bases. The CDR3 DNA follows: TGTGCCAGCAGGAATCAGGGGTATAATGAAAAACTGTTTTTT. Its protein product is CASRNQGYNEKLFF.

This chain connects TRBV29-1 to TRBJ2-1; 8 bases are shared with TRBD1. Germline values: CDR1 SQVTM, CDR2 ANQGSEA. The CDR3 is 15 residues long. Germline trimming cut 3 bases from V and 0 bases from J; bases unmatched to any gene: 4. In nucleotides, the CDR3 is TGCAGCGTTGATCAACAGGGGGGCTCCTACAATGAGCAGTTCTTC. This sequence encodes CSVDQQGGSYNEQFF.

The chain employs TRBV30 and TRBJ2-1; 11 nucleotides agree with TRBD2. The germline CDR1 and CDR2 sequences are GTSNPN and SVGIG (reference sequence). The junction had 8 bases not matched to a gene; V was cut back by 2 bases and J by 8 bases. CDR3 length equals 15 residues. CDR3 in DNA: TGTGCCTGGAGTCGAAAGGGACTAGCGGACGATGAGCAGTTCTTC. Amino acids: CAWSRKGLADDEQFF.

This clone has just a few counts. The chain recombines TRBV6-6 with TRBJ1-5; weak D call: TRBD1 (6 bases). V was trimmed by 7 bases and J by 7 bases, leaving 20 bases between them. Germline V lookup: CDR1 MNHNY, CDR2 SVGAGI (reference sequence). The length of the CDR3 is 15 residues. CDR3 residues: CASTLRGSDGQPQHF. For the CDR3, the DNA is TGTGCCAGCACCCTAAGGGGGTCCGACGGGCAGCCCCAGCATTTT.

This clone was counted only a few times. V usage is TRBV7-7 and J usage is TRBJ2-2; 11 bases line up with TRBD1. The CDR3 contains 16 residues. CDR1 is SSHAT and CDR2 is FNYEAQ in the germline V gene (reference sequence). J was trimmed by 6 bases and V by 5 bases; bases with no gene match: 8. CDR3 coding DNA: TGTGCCAGCAGCCCACGGACAGGGGGCGCTTCCGGGGAGCTGTTTTTT. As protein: CASSPRTGGASGELFF.

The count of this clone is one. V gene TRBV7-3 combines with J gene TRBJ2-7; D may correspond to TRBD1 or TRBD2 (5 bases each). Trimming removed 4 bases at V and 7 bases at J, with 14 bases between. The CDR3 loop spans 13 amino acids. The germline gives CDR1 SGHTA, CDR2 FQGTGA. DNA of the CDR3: TGTGCCAGCAGCTCAGACAGACTACGAGAGCAGTACTTC. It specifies CASSSDRLREQYF.

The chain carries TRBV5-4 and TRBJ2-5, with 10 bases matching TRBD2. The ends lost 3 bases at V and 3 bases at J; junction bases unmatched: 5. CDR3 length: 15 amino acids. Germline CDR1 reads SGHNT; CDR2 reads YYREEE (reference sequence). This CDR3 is CASSSGTSVEETQYF. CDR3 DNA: TGTGCCAGCAGCTCAGGGACTAGCGTAGAAGAGACCCAGTACTTC. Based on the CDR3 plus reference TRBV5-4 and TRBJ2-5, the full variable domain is ETGVTQSPTHLIKTRGQQVTLRCSSQSGHNTVSWYQQALGQGPQFIFQYYREEENGRGNFPPRFSGLQFPNYSSELNVNALELDDSALYLCASSSGTSVEETQYFGPGTRLLVL.

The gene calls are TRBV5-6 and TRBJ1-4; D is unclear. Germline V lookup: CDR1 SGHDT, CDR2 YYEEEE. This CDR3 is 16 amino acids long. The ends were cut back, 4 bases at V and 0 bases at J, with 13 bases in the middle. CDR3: CASSTTGSATNEKLFF. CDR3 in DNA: TGTGCCAGCAGCACTACCGGGTCCGCAACTAATGAAAAACTGTTTTTT.

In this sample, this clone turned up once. The CDR3 is CASSPAGGGIEAFF. CDR3 in DNA: TGTGCCAGCAGTCCCGCAGGGGGGGGAATAGAAGCTTTCTTT. The chain links TRBV6-5 to TRBJ1-1; 7 nucleotides match TRBD1. Trimming took 5 bases from V and 8 from J; bases not matched to a gene: 11. Germline CDR1 MNHEY, CDR2 SVGAGI. The CDR3 has 14 amino acids.

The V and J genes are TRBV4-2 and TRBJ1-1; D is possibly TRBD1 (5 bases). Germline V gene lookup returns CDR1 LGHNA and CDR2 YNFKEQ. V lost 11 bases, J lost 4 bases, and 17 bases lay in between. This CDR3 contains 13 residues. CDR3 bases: TGTGCCGTCAGAGGGGCGCGGTCCACTGAAGCTTTCTTT. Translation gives CAVRGARSTEAFF.

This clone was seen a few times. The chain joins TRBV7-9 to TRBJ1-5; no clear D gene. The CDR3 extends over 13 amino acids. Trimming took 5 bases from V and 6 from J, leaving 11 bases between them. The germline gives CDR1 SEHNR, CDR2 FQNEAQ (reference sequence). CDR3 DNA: TGTGCCAGCAGCGAGGAATATAGTCAGCCCCAGCATTTT. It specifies CASSEEYSQPQHF.

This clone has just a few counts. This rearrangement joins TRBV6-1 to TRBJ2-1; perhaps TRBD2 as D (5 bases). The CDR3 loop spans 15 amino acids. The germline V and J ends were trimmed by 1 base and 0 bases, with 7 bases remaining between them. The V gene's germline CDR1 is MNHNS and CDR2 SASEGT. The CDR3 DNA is TGTGCCAGCAGTGAAGAGAGGGCCTCCTACAATGAGCAGTTCTTC. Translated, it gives CASSEERASYNEQFF.

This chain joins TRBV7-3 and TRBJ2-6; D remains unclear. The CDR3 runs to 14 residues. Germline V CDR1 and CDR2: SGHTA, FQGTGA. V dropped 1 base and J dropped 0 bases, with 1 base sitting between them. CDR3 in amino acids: CASSLNSGANVLTF. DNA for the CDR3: TGTGCCAGCAGCTTAAACTCTGGGGCCAACGTCCTGACTTTC.

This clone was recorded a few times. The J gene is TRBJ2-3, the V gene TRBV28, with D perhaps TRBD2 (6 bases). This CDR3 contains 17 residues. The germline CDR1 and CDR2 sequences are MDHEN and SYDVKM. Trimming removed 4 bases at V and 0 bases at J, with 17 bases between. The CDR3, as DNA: TGTGCCAGCAGTTCCCCAACGGACGGGACTAGCACAGATACGCAGTATTTT. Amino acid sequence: CASSSPTDGTSTDTQYF.

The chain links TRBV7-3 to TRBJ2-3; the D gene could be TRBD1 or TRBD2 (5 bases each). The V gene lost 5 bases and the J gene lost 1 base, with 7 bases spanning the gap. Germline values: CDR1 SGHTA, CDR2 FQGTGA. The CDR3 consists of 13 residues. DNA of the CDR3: TGTGCCAGCAGCCGAGGGGGCACAGATACGCAGTATTTT. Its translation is CASSRGGTDTQYF.

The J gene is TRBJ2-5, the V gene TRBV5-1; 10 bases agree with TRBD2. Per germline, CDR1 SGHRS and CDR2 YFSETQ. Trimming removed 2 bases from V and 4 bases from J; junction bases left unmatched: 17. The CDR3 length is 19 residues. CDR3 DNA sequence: TGCGCCAGCAGCTTAATAGGGGCCCGACTAGCGGGTGAGCGAGAGACCCAGTACTTC. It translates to CASSLIGARLAGERETQYF.

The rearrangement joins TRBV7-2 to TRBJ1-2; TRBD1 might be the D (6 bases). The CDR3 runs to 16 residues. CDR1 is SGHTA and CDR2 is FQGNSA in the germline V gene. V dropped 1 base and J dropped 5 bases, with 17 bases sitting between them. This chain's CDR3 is CASSLVGHPGDYGYTF. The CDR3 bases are TGTGCCAGCAGCTTAGTGGGTCACCCAGGGGATTATGGCTACACCTTC.

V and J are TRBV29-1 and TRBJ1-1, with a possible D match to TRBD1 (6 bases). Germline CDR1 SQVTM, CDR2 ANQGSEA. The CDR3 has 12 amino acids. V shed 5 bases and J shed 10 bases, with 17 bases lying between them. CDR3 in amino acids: CSVLVGGWGAFF. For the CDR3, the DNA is TGCAGCGTTTTAGTAGGGGGATGGGGAGCTTTCTTT.

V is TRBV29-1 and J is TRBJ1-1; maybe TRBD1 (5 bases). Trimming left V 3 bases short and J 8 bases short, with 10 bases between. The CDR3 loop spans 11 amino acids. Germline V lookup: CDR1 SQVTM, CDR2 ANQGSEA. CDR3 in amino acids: CSVERDYEAFF. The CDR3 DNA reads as TGCAGCGTTGAGCGGGACTACGAAGCTTTCTTT.

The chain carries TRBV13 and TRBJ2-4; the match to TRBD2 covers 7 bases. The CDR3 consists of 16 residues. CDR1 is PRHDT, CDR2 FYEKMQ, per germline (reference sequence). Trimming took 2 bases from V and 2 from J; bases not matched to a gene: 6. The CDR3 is CASSLLGGSPKNIQYF. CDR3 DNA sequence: TGTGCCAGCAGCTTACTGGGGGGGAGTCCCAAAAACATTCAGTACTTC.

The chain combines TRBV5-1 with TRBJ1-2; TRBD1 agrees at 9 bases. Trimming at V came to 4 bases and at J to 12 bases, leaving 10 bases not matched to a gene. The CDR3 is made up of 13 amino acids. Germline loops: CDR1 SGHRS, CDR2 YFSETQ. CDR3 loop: CASSGGQGAFHTF. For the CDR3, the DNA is TGCGCCAGCAGCGGGGGACAGGGCGCGTTCCACACCTTC.

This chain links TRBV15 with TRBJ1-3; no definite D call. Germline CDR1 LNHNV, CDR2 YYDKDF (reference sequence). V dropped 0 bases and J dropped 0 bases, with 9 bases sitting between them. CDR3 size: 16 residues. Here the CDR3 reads CATSREPQSSGNTIYF. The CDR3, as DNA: TGTGCCACCAGCAGAGAGCCCCAGTCCTCTGGAAACACCATATATTTT.

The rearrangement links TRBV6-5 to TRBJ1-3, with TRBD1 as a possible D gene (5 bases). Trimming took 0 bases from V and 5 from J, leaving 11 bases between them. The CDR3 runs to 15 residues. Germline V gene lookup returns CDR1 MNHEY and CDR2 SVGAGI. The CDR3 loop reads CASSYSSGRRNTIYF. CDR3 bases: TGTGCCAGCAGTTACTCGTCAGGGAGGAGAAACACCATATATTTT.

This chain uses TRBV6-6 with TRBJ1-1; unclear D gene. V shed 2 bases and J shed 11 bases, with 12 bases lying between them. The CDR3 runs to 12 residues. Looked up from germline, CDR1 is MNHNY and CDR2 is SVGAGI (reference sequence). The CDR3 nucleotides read TGTGCCAGCAGTTACGAGACGTCAGCCGCTTTCTTT. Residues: CASSYETSAAFF.

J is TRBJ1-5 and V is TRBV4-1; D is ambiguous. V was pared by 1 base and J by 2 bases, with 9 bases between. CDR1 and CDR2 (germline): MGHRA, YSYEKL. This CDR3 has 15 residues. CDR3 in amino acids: CASSQGGLGNQPQHF. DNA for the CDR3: TGCGCCAGCAGCCAAGGTGGGCTAGGCAATCAGCCCCAGCATTTT.

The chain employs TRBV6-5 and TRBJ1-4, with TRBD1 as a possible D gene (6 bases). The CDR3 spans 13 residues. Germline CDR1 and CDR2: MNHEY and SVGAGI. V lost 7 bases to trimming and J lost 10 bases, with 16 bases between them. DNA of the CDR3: TGTGCCAGCACCGAAATCAGGGGCGCAAAACTGTTTTTT. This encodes CASTEIRGAKLFF.

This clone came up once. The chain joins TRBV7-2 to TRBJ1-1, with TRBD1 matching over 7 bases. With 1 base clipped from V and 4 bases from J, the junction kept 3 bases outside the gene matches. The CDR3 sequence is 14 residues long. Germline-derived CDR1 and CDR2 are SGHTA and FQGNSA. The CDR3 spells CASSLVPGGTEAFF. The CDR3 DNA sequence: TGTGCCAGCAGCTTAGTTCCAGGGGGCACTGAAGCTTTCTTT.

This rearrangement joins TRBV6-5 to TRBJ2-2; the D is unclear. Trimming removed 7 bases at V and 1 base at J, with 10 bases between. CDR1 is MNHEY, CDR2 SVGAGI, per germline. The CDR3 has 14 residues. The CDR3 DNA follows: TGTGCCAGCACATTGATAAGGAACACCGGGGAGCTGTTTTTT. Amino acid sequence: CASTLIRNTGELFF.

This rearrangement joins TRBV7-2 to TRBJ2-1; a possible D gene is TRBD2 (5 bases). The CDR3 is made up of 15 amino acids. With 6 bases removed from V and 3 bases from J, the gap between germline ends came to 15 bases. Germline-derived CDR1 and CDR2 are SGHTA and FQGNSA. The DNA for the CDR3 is TGTGCCAGCAGTCCGGGAATAGGAGGCTACAATGAGCAGTTCTTC. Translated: CASSPGIGGYNEQFF.